This entry concerns a single TCR beta chain. Its antigen remains unidentified. This sample was taken from a study of CD4+ T cells in melanoma. General observations from the study: A reported correlation linked neoantigen-specific CD4+ T cells to CD8+, macrophage and B cell function. Neoantigen-specific CD4+ T cells in melanoma reportedly had diverse differentiation states.

Germline CDR1 LNHDA, CDR2 SQIVND (reference sequence). V was pared by 3 bases and J by 0 bases, with 12 bases between. CDR3 length equals 16 residues. Clones were sequenced by immunoSEQ multiplex PCR, and TCRdb holds only the in-frame ones, with some missing. Here the sample spans fewer than 15,000 clones, 60% to 85% being singletons. This chain joins TRBV19 and TRBJ1-5; D might be TRBD1 (6 bases). The source material was cells from a culture (not recorded whether cultured in vitro). The clonotype comes from a human donor with melanoma. CDR3 protein: CASSITGMYSNQPQHF. The CDR3 DNA follows: TGTGCCAGTAGTATTACAGGGATGTATAGCAATCAGCCCCAGCATTTT.